The T cell receptor (beta chain) described here comes from a study of a mutant IDH1 vaccine in newly diagnosed glioma. The overall study: Therapy received beforehand was radiotherapy, temozolomide, or both, with most patients given both. Study outcomes and limitations: Vaccine-induced immune responses occurred in roughly 95% of patients. Any relationship between pseudoprogression and changes in top peripheral T cell clonotypes seemed absent.

The time point: baseline, week 1 (first vaccination visit). Treatment: pre-vaccination baseline after standard-of-care therapy. Donor diagnoses consisted of new WHO grade 3 or 4 IDH1-mutant, ATRX-lost astrocytomas. Details on this clone: Its antigen is still unknown.

Clones were read by immunoSEQ multiplex PCR, and TCRdb kept only the in-frame ones, dropping some. In the table there are over 45,000 clones, more than 90% of which are singletons. The CDR3 is made up of 14 amino acids. Germline lookup yields CDR1 GTSNPN and CDR2 SVGIG (reference sequence). V was shortened by 7 bases and J by 4 bases, with 19 bases between the two germline ends. This chain connects TRBV30 to TRBJ1-2, with a possible D match to TRBD1 (6 bases). The sequencing here drew on PBMCs, taken from a glioma patient treated with radiotherapy, temozolomide or both. The clonotype was recovered from a man aged 50 to 59 with glioma. The CDR3 loop is CASGEAIITYGYTF. CDR3 in DNA: TGTGCCTCAGGGGAGGCGATAATTACCTATGGCTACACCTTC.